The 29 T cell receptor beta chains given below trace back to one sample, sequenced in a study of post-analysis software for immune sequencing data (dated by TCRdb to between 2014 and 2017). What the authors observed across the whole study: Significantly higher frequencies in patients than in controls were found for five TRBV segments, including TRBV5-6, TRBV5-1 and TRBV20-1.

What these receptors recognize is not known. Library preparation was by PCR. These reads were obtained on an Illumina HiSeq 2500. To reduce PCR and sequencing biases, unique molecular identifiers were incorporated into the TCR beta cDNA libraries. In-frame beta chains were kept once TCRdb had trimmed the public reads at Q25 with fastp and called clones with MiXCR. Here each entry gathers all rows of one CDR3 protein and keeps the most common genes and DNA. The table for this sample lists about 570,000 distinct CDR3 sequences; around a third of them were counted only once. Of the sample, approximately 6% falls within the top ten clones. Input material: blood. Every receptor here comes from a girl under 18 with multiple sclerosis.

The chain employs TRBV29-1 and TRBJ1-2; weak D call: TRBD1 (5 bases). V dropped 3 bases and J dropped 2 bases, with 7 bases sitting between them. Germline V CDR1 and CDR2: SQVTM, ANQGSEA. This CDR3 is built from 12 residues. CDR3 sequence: CSVDWGNYGYTF. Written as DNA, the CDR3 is TGCAGCGTTGATTGGGGGAACTATGGCTACACCTTC.

CDR3 nucleotide sequence: TGTGCCAGCAGTTACTCGAATGGGTTTACCTACGAGCAGTACTTC. Translating it yields CASSYSNGFTYEQYF. The chain recombines TRBV6-5 with TRBJ2-4; D unclear. The assigned J gene may be wrong: the sequence end matches TRBJ2-7 better. Germline values: CDR1 MNHEY, CDR2 SVGAGI. This CDR3 has 15 amino acids.

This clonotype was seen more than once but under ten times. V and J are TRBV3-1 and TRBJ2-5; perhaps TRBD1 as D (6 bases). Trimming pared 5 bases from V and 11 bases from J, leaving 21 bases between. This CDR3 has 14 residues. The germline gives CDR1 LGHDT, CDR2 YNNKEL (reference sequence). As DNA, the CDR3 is TGTGCCAGCAGCTCACAAGTGGACAGCACGGAGCAGTACTTC. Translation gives CASSSQVDSTEQYF.

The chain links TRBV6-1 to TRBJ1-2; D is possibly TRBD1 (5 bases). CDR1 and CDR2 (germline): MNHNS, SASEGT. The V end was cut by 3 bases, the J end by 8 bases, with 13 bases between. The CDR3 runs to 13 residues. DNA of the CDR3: TGTGCCAGCAGTGATCCGGGGGTAGACGGCTACACCTTC. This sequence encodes CASSDPGVDGYTF.

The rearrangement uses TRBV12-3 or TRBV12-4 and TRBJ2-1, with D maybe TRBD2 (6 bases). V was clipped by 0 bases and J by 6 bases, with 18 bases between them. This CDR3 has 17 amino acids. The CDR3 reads CASSLALWGVAGNEQFF. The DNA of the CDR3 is TGTGCCAGCAGTTTAGCGCTGTGGGGGGTAGCTGGCAATGAGCAGTTCTTC.

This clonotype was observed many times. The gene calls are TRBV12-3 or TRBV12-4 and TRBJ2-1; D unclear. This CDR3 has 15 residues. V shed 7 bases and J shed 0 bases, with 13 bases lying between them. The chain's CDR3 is CASNPRTSSYNEQFF. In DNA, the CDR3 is TGTGCCAGCAACCCCCGGACGAGCTCCTACAATGAGCAGTTCTTC.

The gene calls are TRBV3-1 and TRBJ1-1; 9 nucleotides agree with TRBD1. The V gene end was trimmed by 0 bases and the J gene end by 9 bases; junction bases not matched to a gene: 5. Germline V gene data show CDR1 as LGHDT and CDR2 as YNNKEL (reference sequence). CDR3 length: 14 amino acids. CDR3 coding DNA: TGTGCCAGCAGCCAAGATGGGGGGACAGGGCAAGCTTTCTTT. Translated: CASSQDGGTGQAFF.

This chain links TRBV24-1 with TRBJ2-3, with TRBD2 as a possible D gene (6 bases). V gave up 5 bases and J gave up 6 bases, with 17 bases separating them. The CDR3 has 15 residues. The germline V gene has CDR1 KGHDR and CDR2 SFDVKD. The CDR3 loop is CATSVAGPRGDTQYF. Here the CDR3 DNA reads TGTGCCACCAGTGTGGCGGGGCCACGGGGGGATACGCAGTATTTT.

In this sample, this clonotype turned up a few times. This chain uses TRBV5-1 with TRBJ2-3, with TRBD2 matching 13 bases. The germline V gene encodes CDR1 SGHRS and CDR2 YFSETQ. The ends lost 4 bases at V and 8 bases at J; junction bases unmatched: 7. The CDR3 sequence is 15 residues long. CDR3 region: CASSKTSGGAGTQYF. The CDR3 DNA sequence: TGCGCCAGCAGCAAAACTAGCGGGGGGGCCGGTACGCAGTATTTT.

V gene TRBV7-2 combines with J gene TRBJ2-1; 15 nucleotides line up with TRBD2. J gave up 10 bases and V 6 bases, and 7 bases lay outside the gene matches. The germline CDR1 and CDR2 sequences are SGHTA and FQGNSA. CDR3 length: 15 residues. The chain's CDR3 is CASRGLAGGASEQFF. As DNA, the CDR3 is TGTGCCAGCAGAGGACTAGCGGGGGGGGCCTCGGAGCAGTTCTTC.

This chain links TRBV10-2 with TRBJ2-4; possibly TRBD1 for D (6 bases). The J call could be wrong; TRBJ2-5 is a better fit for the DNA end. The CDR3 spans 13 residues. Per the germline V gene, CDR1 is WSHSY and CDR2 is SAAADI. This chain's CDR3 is CASSCPGEETQYF. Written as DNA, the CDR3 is TGCGCCAGCAGCTGTCCAGGGGAAGAGACCCAGTACTTC.

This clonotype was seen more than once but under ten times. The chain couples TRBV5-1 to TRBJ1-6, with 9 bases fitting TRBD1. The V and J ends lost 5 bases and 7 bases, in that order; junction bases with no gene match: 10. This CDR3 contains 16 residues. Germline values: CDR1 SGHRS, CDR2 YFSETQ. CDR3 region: CASSRGRGQGNSPLHF. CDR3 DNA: TGCGCCAGCAGTCGCGGCCGGGGACAGGGCAATTCACCCCTCCACTTT. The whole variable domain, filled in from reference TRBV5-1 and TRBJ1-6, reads KAGVTQTPRYLIKTRGQQVTLSCSPISGHRSVSWYQQTPGQGLQFLFEYFSETQRNKGNFPGRFSGRQFSNSRSEMNVSTLELGDSALYLCASSRGRGQGNSPLHFGNGTRLTVT.

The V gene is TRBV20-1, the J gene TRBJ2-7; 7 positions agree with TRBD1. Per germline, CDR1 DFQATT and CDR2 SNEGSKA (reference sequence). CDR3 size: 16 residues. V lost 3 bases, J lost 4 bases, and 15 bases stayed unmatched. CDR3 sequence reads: CSARPTTGSGSYEQYF. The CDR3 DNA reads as TGCAGTGCTAGGCCTACGACAGGGTCGGGCTCGTACGAGCAGTACTTC.

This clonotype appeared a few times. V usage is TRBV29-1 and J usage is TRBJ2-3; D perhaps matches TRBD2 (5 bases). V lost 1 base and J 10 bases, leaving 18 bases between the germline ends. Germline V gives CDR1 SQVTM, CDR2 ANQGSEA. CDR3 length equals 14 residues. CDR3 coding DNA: TGCAGCGTTGAAGGTTACGAGGGTTCCCTCGCGCAGTATTTT. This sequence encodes CSVEGYEGSLAQYF.

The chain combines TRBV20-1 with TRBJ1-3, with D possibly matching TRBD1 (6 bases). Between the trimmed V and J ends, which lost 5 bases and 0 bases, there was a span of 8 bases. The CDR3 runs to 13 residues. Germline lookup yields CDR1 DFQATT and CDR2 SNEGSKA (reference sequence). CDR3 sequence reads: CSARRGSGNTIYF. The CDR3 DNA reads TGCAGTGCTCGCAGGGGCTCTGGAAACACCATATATTTT.

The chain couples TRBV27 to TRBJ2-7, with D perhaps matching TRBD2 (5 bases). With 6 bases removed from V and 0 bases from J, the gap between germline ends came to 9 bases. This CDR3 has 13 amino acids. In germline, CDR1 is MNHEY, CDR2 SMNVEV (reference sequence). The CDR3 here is CASSRRNSYEQYF. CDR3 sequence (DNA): TGTGCCAGCAGCCGGAGGAACTCCTACGAGCAGTACTTC.

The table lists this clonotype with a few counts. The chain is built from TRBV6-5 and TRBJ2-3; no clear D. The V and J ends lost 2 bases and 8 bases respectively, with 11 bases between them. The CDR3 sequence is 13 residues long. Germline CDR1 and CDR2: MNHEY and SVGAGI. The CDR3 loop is CASSYGRRGTQYF. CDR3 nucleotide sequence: TGTGCCAGCAGTTACGGTCGAAGAGGTACGCAGTATTTT.

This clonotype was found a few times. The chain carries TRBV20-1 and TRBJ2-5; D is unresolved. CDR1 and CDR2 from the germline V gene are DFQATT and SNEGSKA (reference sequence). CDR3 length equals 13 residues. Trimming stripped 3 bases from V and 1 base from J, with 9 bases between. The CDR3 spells CSASQVVQETQYF. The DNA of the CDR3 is TGCAGTGCTAGTCAGGTTGTCCAAGAGACCCAGTACTTC.

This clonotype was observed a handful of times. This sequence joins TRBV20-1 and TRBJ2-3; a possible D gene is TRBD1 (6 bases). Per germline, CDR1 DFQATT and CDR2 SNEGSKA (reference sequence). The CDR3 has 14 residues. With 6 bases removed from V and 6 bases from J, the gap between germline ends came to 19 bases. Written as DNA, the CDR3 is TGCAGTGCGTACAGGGACCCTTCGGAGGATACGCAGTATTTT. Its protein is CSAYRDPSEDTQYF.

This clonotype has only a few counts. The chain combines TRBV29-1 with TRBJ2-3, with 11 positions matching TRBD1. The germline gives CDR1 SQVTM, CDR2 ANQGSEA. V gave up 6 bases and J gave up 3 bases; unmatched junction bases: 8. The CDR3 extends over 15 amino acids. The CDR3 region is CSVDRTGGITDTQYF. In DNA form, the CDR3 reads TGCAGCGTCGACCGGACAGGGGGCATTACAGATACGCAGTATTTT.

This CDR3 is CASSIEGDYGYTF. CDR3 coding DNA: TGCGCCAGCAGCATTGAGGGGGACTATGGCTACACCTTC. The chain is built from TRBV5-1 and TRBJ1-2; D may be TRBD1 (6 bases). The CDR3 extends over 13 amino acids. Germline lookup yields CDR1 SGHRS and CDR2 YFSETQ. V gave up 4 bases and J gave up 3 bases, with 10 bases separating them.

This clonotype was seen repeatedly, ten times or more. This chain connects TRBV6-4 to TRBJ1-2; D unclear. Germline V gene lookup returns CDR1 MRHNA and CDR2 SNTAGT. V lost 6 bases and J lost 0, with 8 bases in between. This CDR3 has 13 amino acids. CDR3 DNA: TGTGCCAGCAGGGGGTCTGCTAACTATGGCTACACCTTC. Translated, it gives CASRGSANYGYTF.

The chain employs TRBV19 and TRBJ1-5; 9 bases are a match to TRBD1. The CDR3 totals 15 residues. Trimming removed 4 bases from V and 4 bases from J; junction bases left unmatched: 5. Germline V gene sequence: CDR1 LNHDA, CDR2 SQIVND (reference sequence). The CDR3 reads CASSRAGTGNQPQHF. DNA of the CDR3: TGTGCCAGTAGTAGGGCCGGGACAGGGAATCAGCCCCAGCATTTT.

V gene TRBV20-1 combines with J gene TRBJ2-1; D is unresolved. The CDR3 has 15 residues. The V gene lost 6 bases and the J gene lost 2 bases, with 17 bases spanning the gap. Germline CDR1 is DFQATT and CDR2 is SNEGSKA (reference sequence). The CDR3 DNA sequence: TGCAGTGCCCCGCCCCTAGGAGATCCCTACAATGAGCAGTTCTTC. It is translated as CSAPPLGDPYNEQFF.

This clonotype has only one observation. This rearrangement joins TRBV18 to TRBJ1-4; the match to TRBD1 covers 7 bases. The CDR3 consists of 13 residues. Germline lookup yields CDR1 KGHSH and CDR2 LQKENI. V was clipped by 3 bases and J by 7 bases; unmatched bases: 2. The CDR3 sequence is CASSPAGGEKLFF. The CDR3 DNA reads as TGTGCCAGCTCACCGGCAGGGGGTGAAAAACTGTTTTTT.

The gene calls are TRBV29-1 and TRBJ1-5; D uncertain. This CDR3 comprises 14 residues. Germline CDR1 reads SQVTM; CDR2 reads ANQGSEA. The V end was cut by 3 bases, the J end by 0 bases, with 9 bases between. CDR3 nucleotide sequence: TGCAGCGTTGACGACGGGAATAGCAATCAGCCCCAGCATTTT. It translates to CSVDDGNSNQPQHF.

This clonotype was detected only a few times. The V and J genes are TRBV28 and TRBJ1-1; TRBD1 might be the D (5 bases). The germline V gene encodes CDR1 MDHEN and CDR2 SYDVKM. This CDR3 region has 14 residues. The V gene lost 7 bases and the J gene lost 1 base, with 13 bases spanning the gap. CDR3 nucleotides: TGTGCCAGCACAGGGATCGGGGCGAACACTGAAGCTTTCTTT. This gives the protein CASTGIGANTEAFF.

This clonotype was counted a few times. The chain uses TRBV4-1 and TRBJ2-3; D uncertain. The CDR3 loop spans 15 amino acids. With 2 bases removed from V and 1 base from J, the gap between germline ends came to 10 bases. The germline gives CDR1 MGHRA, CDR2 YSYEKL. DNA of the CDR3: TGCGCCAGCAGCCAACGCGTTGGGGGCACAGATACGCAGTATTTT. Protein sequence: CASSQRVGGTDTQYF.

The CDR3 DNA reads as TGTGCCAGCAGCGTTACTTGGGAGACCCAGTACTTC. Translated: CASSVTWETQYF. V and J are TRBV7-6 and TRBJ2-7; D not resolved. The assigned J gene may be wrong: the sequence end matches TRBJ2-5 better. The CDR3 contains 12 residues. Looked up from germline, CDR1 is SGHVS and CDR2 is FNYEAQ.